Detailed here is one T cell receptor (beta chain). As yet, its antigen is unknown. This specimen belongs to a study of pediatric ulcerative colitis. Trimming cost V 4 bases and J 5 bases; bases outside gene matches: 8. Germline V CDR1 and CDR2: SGDLS, YYNGEE. The CDR3 runs 14 residues. Study conclusions and caveats: All ulcerative colitis patients, but no controls, carried a couple of rectal clonotypes. Compared with controls, ulcerative colitis showed greater blood-rectum clone sharing.

The rectum was sampled with one to two pinch biopsies at colonoscopy. This was a survey-level run. Each sample received Survey-level depth of up to 500,000 reads. Measured with immunoSEQ multiplex PCR; TCRdb has only the in-frame clones, and not every one. Among about 34,000 clones, roughly 70% were seen once, and the ten largest hold approximately 9%. This chain uses TRBV9 with TRBJ1-1, with 7 bases identical to TRBD1. The clonotype comes from a boy between 5 and 17 years old with severe ulcerative colitis. The sequenced sample was gut tissue. CDR3 bases: TGTGCCAGCAGCACCCGACAGGGCGGGACTGAAGCTTTCTTT. It translates to CASSTRQGGTEAFF. Full variable domain (missing parts from reference TRBV9 and TRBJ1-1): DSGVTQTPKHLITATGQRVTLRCSPRSGDLSVYWYQQSLDQGLQFLIQYYNGEERAKGNILERFSAQQFPDLHSELNLSSLELGDSALYFCASSTRQGGTEAFFGQGTRLTVV.